Presented here are 17 T cell receptor beta chains from one specimen sequenced in a study of identifying expanded T cells in peripheral blood. Here immunoSEQ multiplex PCR was the method, and the copy in TCRdb shows in-frame clones only, minus some. The table lists approximately 80,000 clones, 80% to 90% of them singletons, with 18% in the top ten. The source material was blood. The receptors were gathered from a person aged 18 to 70 in good health.

J is TRBJ2-1 and V is TRBV5-1; a weak D match, TRBD1 (6 bases). Germline V gene sequence: CDR1 SGHRS, CDR2 YFSETQ. Trimming removed 3 bases from V and 4 bases from J, with 11 bases in between. The CDR3 is 14 amino acids. CDR3 sequence reads: CASSSLGQYNEQFF. In DNA form, the CDR3 reads TGCGCCAGCAGCTCCTTAGGACAGTACAATGAGCAGTTCTTC.

The rearrangement joins TRBV11-1 to TRBJ2-2, with 8 positions matching TRBD1. V was clipped by 5 bases and J by 5 bases; unmatched bases: 4. CDR1 is SGHAT and CDR2 is FQDESV in the germline V gene (reference sequence). CDR3 size: 14 residues. The CDR3 spells CASSLQGGTGELFF. CDR3 nucleotide sequence: TGTGCCAGCAGCCTACAGGGGGGAACCGGGGAGCTGTTTTTT.

This chain joins TRBV2 and TRBJ2-7; D is perhaps TRBD1 or TRBD2 (7 bases each). This CDR3 has 15 residues. With 4 bases removed from V and 1 base from J, the gap between germline ends came to 14 bases. Germline lookup yields CDR1 SNHLY and CDR2 FYNNEI. The CDR3 region is CASSVQGGLSYEQYF. DNA for the CDR3: TGTGCCAGCAGTGTTCAGGGGGGGCTTTCCTACGAGCAGTACTTC.

The rearrangement uses TRBV27 and TRBJ2-1; D tentatively fits TRBD1 or TRBD2 (6 bases each). Germline V gene lookup returns CDR1 MNHEY and CDR2 SMNVEV (reference sequence). The ends were cut back, 7 bases at V and 0 bases at J, with 13 bases in the middle. The CDR3 contains 15 residues. The CDR3 coding sequence is TGTGCCAGCAACAGGGACTTGAGCTCCTACAATGAGCAGTTCTTC. As protein: CASNRDLSSYNEQFF.

The V call is TRBV18, the J call TRBJ2-7; D unresolved. The V end lost 0 bases, the J end lost 5 bases, and 11 bases lay between the germline ends. The CDR3 length is 14 residues. Per the germline V gene, CDR1 is KGHSH and CDR2 is LQKENI. The CDR3 DNA is TGTGCCAGCTCACCACCGGTTAGAACCCACGAGCAGTACTTC. Protein product: CASSPPVRTHEQYF.

The chain is built from TRBV27 and TRBJ2-1; 9 positions match TRBD1. V was pared by 2 bases and J by 2 bases, with 1 base of the junction left unmatched. This CDR3 is 15 amino acids long. Germline V gene lookup returns CDR1 MNHEY and CDR2 SMNVEV (reference sequence). The chain's CDR3 is CASSLGTGTYNEQFF. The CDR3 DNA reads TGTGCCAGCAGTTTAGGGACAGGGACCTACAATGAGCAGTTCTTC.

This clone occurred once. The chain combines TRBV30 with TRBJ1-1, with D unclear. CDR3 length: 13 residues. V was shortened by 3 bases and J by 1 base, with 9 bases between the two germline ends. CDR1 and CDR2 (germline): GTSNPN, SVGIG (reference sequence). The CDR3 region has the DNA TGTGCCTGGAGCCTCCGATCGAACACTGAAGCTTTCTTT. Protein product: CAWSLRSNTEAFF.

The chain has TRBV5-6 and TRBJ2-3, with TRBD1 identical over 9 bases. V trimming: 1 base; J trimming: 1 base; junction bases outside the gene matches: 4. The germline V gene encodes CDR1 SGHDT and CDR2 YYEEEE. This CDR3 has 16 amino acids. CDR3 coding DNA: TGTGCCAGCAGCTTGATACAGGGGGCGCGCACAGATACGCAGTATTTT. Encoded protein: CASSLIQGARTDTQYF.

The rearrangement uses TRBV2 and TRBJ1-1; D not certain. The CDR3 extends over 14 amino acids. Trimming cost V 9 bases and J 6 bases, with 20 bases left between them. The germline V gene encodes CDR1 SNHLY and CDR2 FYNNEI. The CDR3: CASSLQVAWAEAFF. The CDR3 nucleotides read TGTGCCAGTTCGCTTCAAGTCGCTTGGGCTGAAGCTTTCTTT.

The J gene is TRBJ1-4, the V gene TRBV7-6, with D unclear. Trimming stripped 1 base from V and 7 bases from J, with 13 bases between. This CDR3 has 15 amino acids. The germline gives CDR1 SGHVS, CDR2 FNYEAQ. CDR3 protein: CASSLEVGFGEKLFF. In DNA form, the CDR3 reads TGTGCCAGCAGCTTAGAGGTGGGGTTCGGTGAAAAACTGTTTTTT.

This clone occurred once. The J gene is TRBJ2-7, the V gene TRBV7-2; a weak D match, TRBD2 (5 bases). The V end lost 3 bases, the J end lost 1 base, and 10 bases lay between the germline ends. The CDR3 extends over 14 amino acids. Germline V gene data show CDR1 as SGHTA and CDR2 as FQGNSA. The CDR3 nucleotides are TGTGCCAGCAGCTTCCCACTAGGTTCCTACGAGCAGTACTTC. Protein: CASSFPLGSYEQYF.

The count of this clone is one. This chain connects TRBV15 to TRBJ2-7; D gene uncertain. There are 13 residues in the CDR3. Germline CDR1 is LNHNV and CDR2 is YYDKDF (reference sequence). Trimming took off 5 bases at V and 1 base at J, with 9 bases between the two ends. The CDR3 spells CATSLGSSYEQYF. CDR3 bases: TGTGCCACCAGCTTAGGGTCTTCCTACGAGCAGTACTTC.

This sequence joins TRBV12-5 and TRBJ2-1, with no clear D. CDR1 is LGHNT and CDR2 is FRNRAP in the germline V gene. CDR3 length: 14 residues. With 1 base removed from V and 6 bases from J, the gap between germline ends came to 10 bases. The CDR3 reads CASGLEGMGNEQFF. CDR3 sequence (DNA): TGTGCTAGTGGTTTGGAGGGAATGGGCAATGAGCAGTTCTTC.

This chain connects TRBV5-1 to TRBJ2-1; 8 nucleotides match TRBD1. Germline V gene lookup returns CDR1 SGHRS and CDR2 YFSETQ. This CDR3 is 12 amino acids long. J was trimmed by 8 bases and V by 5 bases; bases with no gene match: 3. The CDR3 loop is CASSFRGHEQFF. In nucleotides, the CDR3 is TGCGCCAGCAGTTTCAGGGGGCATGAGCAGTTCTTC. The whole variable domain, filled in from reference TRBV5-1 and TRBJ2-1, reads KAGVTQTPRYLIKTRGQQVTLSCSPISGHRSVSWYQQTPGQGLQFLFEYFSETQRNKGNFPGRFSGRQFSNSRSEMNVSTLELGDSALYLCASSFRGHEQFFGPGTRLTVL.

The V and J genes are TRBV7-9 and TRBJ2-4, with TRBD2 identical over 7 bases. The CDR3 is made up of 16 amino acids. Germline V gene lookup returns CDR1 SEHNR and CDR2 FQNEAQ (reference sequence). Trimming removed 6 bases from V and 1 base from J; junction bases left unmatched: 9. The CDR3 reads CASSVPSGRAKNIQYF. CDR3 nucleotides: TGTGCCAGCAGTGTTCCTAGCGGCCGGGCCAAAAACATTCAGTACTTC.

The chain uses TRBV19 and TRBJ2-2; the D is unclear. V lost 6 bases to trimming and J lost 6 bases, with 8 bases between them. Germline loops: CDR1 LNHDA, CDR2 SQIVND (reference sequence). There are 12 residues in the CDR3. CDR3 coding DNA: TGTGCCAGTAGCCCGACTGCCGGGGAGCTGTTTTTT. Translation gives CASSPTAGELFF.

The chain is built from TRBV7-3 and TRBJ2-1; D is perhaps TRBD2 (6 bases). Trimming took off 4 bases at V and 2 bases at J, with 21 bases between the two ends. CDR3 length equals 18 residues. Germline assignment: CDR1 SGHTA and CDR2 FQGTGA. The CDR3: CASSSPGGSGSAYNEQFF. The CDR3 bases are TGTGCCAGCAGCTCCCCTGGGGGGTCGGGTTCAGCCTACAATGAGCAGTTCTTC.